This T cell receptor beta chain was sequenced for a study of OX40 agonist ivuxolimab in advanced cancers. As for the study in general: Every 2 weeks, ivuxolimab was infused into the patients intravenously at between 0.01 and 10 mg/kg. Patients assigned to dose escalation were diagnosed with hepatocellular carcinoma, melanoma, renal cell or head and neck cancer.

With autoimmune disease history or systemic immunosuppression, patients were excluded. The timepoints at which blood was sampled were baseline, cycle 4 day 1, and cycle 7 day 1. This clone appeared once. Method: immunoSEQ multiplex PCR; TCRdb's copy keeps in-frame clones and lacks some. The sample yields 80,000 or so clones, about 83% seen once. Trimming removed 1 base from V and 7 bases from J; junction bases left unmatched: 10. CDR3 length: 17 residues. Germline V gene sequence: CDR1 SGHRS, CDR2 YFSETQ. The chain joins TRBV5-1 to TRBJ2-2; 10 nucleotides agree with TRBD2. The sequencing used CD4+ or CD8+ T cells sorted from blood, collected in a trial of the OX40 agonist ivuxolimab. The TCR sequence derives from an adult with an advanced solid tumor such as melanoma, head and neck, liver or kidney cancer. The CDR3 sequence: CASSLSSGGAPGGELFF. In DNA, the CDR3 is TGCGCCAGCAGCTTGAGCAGCGGGGGGGCTCCCGGCGGGGAGCTGTTTTTT.